This T cell receptor beta chain was recovered during a study of blood T cell repertoires in COVID-19. Study at large: Samples of COVID-19 (acute and convalescent) were obtained from the United States, Italy and Spain. PBMCs, B-cell-depleted T cells, or T cells were the source of the cDNA or gDNA that made up the material.

This clone has a single count. Living in about 25 US areas, the participants were between roughly 18 and 90 years of age. Donors of Cohort 3 who recovered were those that had two negative PCRs, clearance, or symptom resolution. The V and J ends lost 3 bases and 0 bases respectively, with 7 bases between them. This CDR3 has 14 residues. CDR1 LGHNA and CDR2 YSLEER come from the germline V gene. Some clones are missing from TCRdb's copy, which holds only in-frame ones; the method was immunoSEQ multiplex PCR. The sample shows about 18,000 clones, about 91% of them seen only once. The TCR originated in a woman in her twenties or thirties who had recovered from COVID-19. V gene TRBV4-3 combines with J gene TRBJ2-3; D perhaps matches TRBD2 (6 bases). The sequenced sample consisted of PBMCs or T cells enriched from blood (not recorded which). The CDR3 region has the DNA TGCGCCAGCAGCCAGGGGACTAGCACAGATACGCAGTATTTT. Its protein product is CASSQGTSTDTQYF.